This T cell receptor (beta chain) was identified during a study of T cells in Graves' hyperthyroidism and ophthalmopathy. This clonotype was observed at least ten times. Ophthalmopathy patients had moderate-to-severe active disease, CAS ≥3, NOSPECS ≥4, and disease duration under 3 months. The study left out patients who had uncontrolled infection, other autoimmune disease, pregnancy or lactation. Diagnoses used clinical symptoms, serum thyroxine and TRAb, thyroid ultrasound and orbital computed tomography. The authors obtained PBMCs from roughly 10 ml of fresh peripheral blood. Regions amplified from RNA transcripts were the TCR beta CDR3 regions. The TCR CDR3 first-round RT-PCR relied on the HTBI primer set. TCRdb re-called the multiplex PCR reads with MiXCR, one entry per CDR3 protein. Found here are some 570,000 distinct CDR3 sequences, more than 13% of them singletons; the top ten hold around 7%.

The receptor was isolated from a woman under 30 with Graves' ophthalmopathy. The sequenced sample was blood.

CDR3 bases: TGTGCCAGTAGTATGGGTATTAAGGAGAGACAGGGGGTAGCGGCTGAAGCTTTCTTT. Residues: CASSMGIKERQGVAAEAFF. V is TRBV19 and J is TRBJ1-1, with TRBD1 identical over 9 bases. The CDR3 totals 19 residues. Germline lookup yields CDR1 LNHDA and CDR2 SQIVND (reference sequence). Trimming removed 3 bases from V and 6 bases from J; junction bases left unmatched: 20.